This T cell receptor beta chain derives from a study of T cells in Graves' hyperthyroidism and ophthalmopathy. As for the study in general: At initial diagnosis, before any treatment had begun, peripheral blood was obtained.

No progression to ophthalmopathy during 18 months of follow-up defined stable disease. Exclusion criteria comprised uncontrolled infection, other autoimmune disease, pregnancy or lactation. This CDR3 is built from 14 residues. Trimming stripped 4 bases from V and 1 base from J, with 10 bases between. Germline CDR1 reads SNHLY; CDR2 reads FYNNEI. Study observations and caveats: In blood, most of the thyroid clonotypes expanded above 0.001 were also present.

TCR beta CDR3 region amplification was performed from RNA transcripts. The HTBI primer set served for first-round RT-PCR of the TCR CDR3. In TCRdb, the multiplex PCR reads were re-called with MiXCR into one record per CDR3 protein. The data hold nearly 750,000 distinct CDR3 sequences, with 30% to 40% observed a single time. The sample holds a few counts of this clonotype. The antigen is unknown. The J gene is TRBJ1-1, the V gene TRBV2; D not resolved. The material sequenced was blood. The receptor's source is a woman aged 40 to 50 with Graves' hyperthyroidism. The CDR3: CASSVIPENTEAFF. The CDR3 DNA sequence: TGTGCCAGCAGTGTAATCCCAGAGAACACTGAAGCTTTCTTT.